This TCR beta chain was documented in a study of spatial heterogeneity in lung cancer (dated by TCRdb to about 2019). With respect to the entire study: Beta-chain transcripts were consistently detected in greater numbers than alpha-chain transcripts, which likely reflected higher beta-chain transcript abundance. A strong correlation was found between TCR transcript counts in tumor regions and a T cell transcriptional module score from matched bulk RNA-seq. In the raw uncorrected reads, each unique combination of TCR and UMI appeared more than ten times on average. In non-small cell lung cancer, the study quantitatively compared TCR alpha and beta repertoires across several tumor regions, matched nontumor lung, and blood. TCR repertoire features were related to nonsynonymous mutation counts determined by whole-exome sequencing of tumor tissue. At surgery, over 200 tumor regions, 64 matched nontumor lung samples and a few dozen PBMC samples were TCR-sequenced for both alpha and beta chains. Broad study findings and their caveats: Additional single-cell paired TCR alpha and beta sequencing was considered necessary to confirm, at a functional level, the hypothesis that regional TCRs recognize regional mutations. TCR-seq coverage of tumor T cells was estimated to be only roughly 7.3% for alpha chains and 13% for beta chains. Counts of ubiquitous and regional expanded TCRs were found to correlate with counts of ubiquitous and regional nonsynonymous mutations, respectively. A correlation was observed between the number of expanded intratumoral alpha and beta TCRs and the tumor nonsynonymous mutation count.

Taken with the paper, the label for time point translates to: sample taken at primary tumor resection. Donors were 72 patients with early-stage, untreated non-small cell lung cancer from the lung TRACERx cohort. For TCR sequencing, whole RNA was extracted from tumor and nontumor lung tissue, or from cryopreserved PBMC samples, and no cell sorting was done. Only patients with enough RNA available from two or more tumor regions were chosen for TCR sequencing. Tumor and adjacent nontumor lung specimens were reviewed by a lung pathologist before selection. V loses 6 bases, J loses 5 bases, and the germline ends lie 16 bases apart. From its cysteine to its phenylalanine, the CDR3 spans 14 amino acids. Here the CDR3 DNA is all that survives: 42 bases in frame from base 1. The germline V gene (reference sequence) specifies MNHEY as CDR1 and SMNVEV as CDR2. The library was produced with 5' RACE. TCRdb names NextSeq 500 as the instrument used. To allow correction of PCR and sequencing errors, the TCR library protocol tagged every TCR cDNA molecule with a unique molecular identifier. Turning to the authors' computational methods: TCR identification, UMI-based error correction and CDR3 extraction were performed with Decombinator tools. Expanded TCRs were defined as those above a frequency of 2 per 1,000, corresponding to the top 1% of the tumor frequency distribution. Expanded tumor TCRs were classed as regional if statistically deemed absent (corrected P<0.05) from at least one tumor region, otherwise ubiquitous. Each repertoire was subsampled 100 times to 5,000 TCRs, after which Renyi diversity was computed with the R vegan package. CDR3 similarity networks were built from amino acid triplet string-kernel similarity, with CDR3s being connected when pairwise similarity was above 0.82. The public reads were reprocessed in TCRdb via fastp at Q25 and MiXCR, keeping in-frame beta chains. Records with the same CDR3 protein are collapsed into one entry carrying the most frequent genes and DNA. The V and J calls shown here were made by TCRdb, not taken from the authors' results. This sample gives several thousand distinct CDR3 sequences in total; more than 5% of them show up just once. Around 24% of the sample belongs to the ten largest clones.

This clonotype was counted many times. Its recognized antigen is unknown. The input lacks base qualities; no much larger clone sits a single base away. The sequence joins TRBV27 to TRBJ1-1; matching of 6 bases hints at TRBD1 as the D gene. The source of this sequence is a male donor with early-stage non-small cell lung cancer. The sequencing used lung tumor tissue, collected at surgery. The nucleotide sequence reads as follows: TGTGCCAGCAGGAACCGGCGGGGGCCTACTGAAGCTTTCTTT. This codes for CASRNRRGPTEAFF.